This T cell receptor beta chain is drawn from a study of T cell responses to AZD1222 COVID-19 vaccine. The CDR3 covers 13 residues. Germline-derived CDR1 and CDR2 are KGHDR and SFDVKD. Trimming cost V 5 bases and J 5 bases, with 11 bases left between them. This clone was picked up one time. What it binds is not known. Points from the study as a whole: There were mostly white British donors and more females than males, and clonal diversity was possibly underestimated.

Here immunoSEQ multiplex PCR was the method, and the copy in TCRdb shows in-frame clones only, minus some. The sample has 87,000 or so clones; roughly nine tenths are singletons. The sequencing here drew on peripheral blood, taken on day 0 of AZD1222 vaccination. V is TRBV24-1 and J is TRBJ2-5; the D gene is possibly TRBD1 (6 bases). The TCR originated in an adult in good health. CDR3 amino acids: CATSVGGEETQYF. The DNA for the CDR3 is TGTGCCACCAGTGTAGGGGGAGAGGAGACCCAGTACTTC.